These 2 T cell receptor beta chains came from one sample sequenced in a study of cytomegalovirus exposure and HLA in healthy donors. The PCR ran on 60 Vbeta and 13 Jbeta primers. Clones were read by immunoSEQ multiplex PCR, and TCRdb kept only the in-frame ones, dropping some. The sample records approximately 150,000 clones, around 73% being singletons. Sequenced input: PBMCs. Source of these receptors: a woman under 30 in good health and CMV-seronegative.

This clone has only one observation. CDR3 bases: TGTGCCAGCAGCTTCGACTGGACAGGGCCAAAGACCCAGTACTTC. This gives the protein CASSFDWTGPKTQYF. This chain joins TRBV7-2 and TRBJ2-5; TRBD1 matches 8 bases. J lost 6 bases, V lost 3 bases, and 9 bases had no gene match. The CDR3 runs 15 residues. CDR1 is SGHTA, CDR2 FQGNSA, per germline.

The CDR3 loop reads CASSSATGSYGYTF. In DNA form, the CDR3 reads TGTGCCAGCAGTTCGGCAACAGGGTCCTATGGCTACACCTTC. V and J are TRBV28 and TRBJ1-2, with a possible D match to TRBD1 (6 bases). The CDR3 runs to 14 residues. Germline CDR1 reads MDHEN; CDR2 reads SYDVKM. Trimming shortened V by 4 bases and J by 4 bases, and 13 bases separated the two germline ends.